Following are 21 T cell receptor beta chains from one sample sequenced in a study of T cell responses to AZD1222 COVID-19 vaccine. Sequenced by immunoSEQ multiplex PCR; TCRdb stores in-frame clones only, minus some. The table includes tens of thousands of clones, approximately 90% detected once. Here the sequenced sample was peripheral blood, taken on day 0 of MenACWY control vaccination. The receptors were sampled from an adult in good health.

This clone was found once. The V call is TRBV28, the J call TRBJ2-7; D perhaps matches TRBD2 (7 bases). V lost 10 bases and J 2 bases, leaving 15 bases between the germline ends. The CDR3 totals 13 residues. In germline, CDR1 is MDHEN, CDR2 SYDVKM. The CDR3 sequence is CATYGGGTYEQYF. DNA of the CDR3: TGTGCCACCTATGGGGGGGGCACCTACGAGCAGTACTTC. The full variable domain, rest sourced from reference TRBV28 and TRBJ2-7, is DVKVTQSSRYLVKRTGEKVFLECVQDMDHENMFWYRQDPGLGLRLIYFSYDVKMKEKGDIPEGYSVSREKKERFSLILESASTNQTSMYLCATYGGGTYEQYFGPGTRLTVT.

This chain joins TRBV4-2 and TRBJ1-1, with D hard to call. Germline loops: CDR1 LGHNA, CDR2 YNFKEQ. Between the trimmed V and J ends, which lost 0 bases and 2 bases, there was a span of 1 base. The CDR3 covers 12 residues. The CDR3 DNA sequence: TGTGCCAGCAGCCAAGAAAACACTGAAGCTTTCTTT. This translates into CASSQENTEAFF.

This chain uses TRBV7-2 with TRBJ2-3; either TRBD1 or TRBD2 may supply D (5 bases each). Germline CDR1 reads SGHTA; CDR2 reads FQGNSA. This CDR3 comprises 14 residues. V lost 5 bases, J lost 0 bases, and 9 bases lay in between. CDR3 in amino acids: CASSRWDSTDTQYF. In DNA form, the CDR3 reads TGTGCCAGCAGCAGATGGGACAGCACAGATACGCAGTATTTT.

The chain is built from TRBV24-1 and TRBJ2-3; D call uncertain. V was pared by 7 bases and J by 2 bases, with 12 bases between. This CDR3 comprises 14 residues. CDR1 is KGHDR and CDR2 is SFDVKD in the germline V gene. CDR3 DNA: TGTGCCACCAGCCCGGAGTCCCACACAGATACGCAGTATTTT. Its translation is CATSPESHTDTQYF.

The chain is built from TRBV10-1 and TRBJ1-3; unclear D gene. The germline CDR1 and CDR2 sequences are WNHNN and SYGVQD (reference sequence). V lost 0 bases, J lost 0 bases, and 6 bases lay in between. The CDR3 is 15 residues long. The CDR3 region has the DNA TGCGCCAGCAGTGAGTCCGGCAGCTCTGGAAACACCATATATTTT. Residues: CASSESGSSGNTIYF.

In regard to this clone: One junction end disagrees with the germline gene, perhaps due to a read error. The chain has TRBV10-2 and TRBJ1-3; D might be TRBD1 (6 bases). Per germline, CDR1 WSHSY and CDR2 SAAADI. This CDR3 region has 12 residues. CDR3 nucleotide sequence: TGCGGCAGCGGGGGGGGCGGAAACACCATATATTTT. Encoded protein: CGSGGGGNTIYF.

This rearrangement joins TRBV28 to TRBJ1-2, with TRBD1 as a possible D gene (5 bases). This CDR3 has 12 amino acids. The germline V and J ends were trimmed by 8 bases and 8 bases, with 15 bases remaining between them. Germline V lookup: CDR1 MDHEN, CDR2 SYDVKM. The CDR3 sequence: CASGQQVEGYTF. CDR3 DNA sequence: TGTGCCAGCGGCCAACAGGTCGAGGGCTACACCTTC.

By frequency in the sample, this clone is medium-sized. The chain employs TRBV27 and TRBJ2-6; maybe TRBD2 (5 bases). V was shortened by 2 bases and J by 0 bases, with 11 bases between the two germline ends. The CDR3 covers 17 residues. The germline V gene encodes CDR1 MNHEY and CDR2 SMNVEV (reference sequence). DNA for the CDR3: TGTGCCAGCAGTTTAGAGGGCCGTCCCTCTGGGGCCAACGTCCTGACTTTC. Translation: CASSLEGRPSGANVLTF. The entire variable domain, with the rest obtained from reference TRBV27 and TRBJ2-6, is as follows: EAQVTQNPRYLITVTGKKLTVTCSQNMNHEYMSWYRQDPGLGLRQIYYSMNVEVTDKGDVPEGYKVSRKEKRNFPLILESPSPNQTSLYFCASSLEGRPSGANVLTFGAGSRLTVL.

V usage is TRBV18 and J usage is TRBJ1-4; D remains ambiguous. V was clipped by 3 bases and J by 4 bases, with 12 bases between them. The germline gives CDR1 KGHSH, CDR2 LQKENI. This CDR3 contains 15 residues. The DNA of the CDR3 is TGTGCCAGCTCACCCCCCGCCGGTCGTAATGAAAAACTGTTTTTT. Amino acid sequence: CASSPPAGRNEKLFF.

This sequence joins TRBV4-2 and TRBJ2-2; D is unresolved. The ends were cut back, 3 bases at V and 1 base at J, with 9 bases in the middle. The CDR3 contains 15 residues. Per germline, CDR1 LGHNA and CDR2 YNFKEQ. The CDR3 region is CASSQFTENTGELFF. CDR3 DNA sequence: TGTGCCAGCAGCCAGTTCACAGAGAACACCGGGGAGCTGTTTTTT.

V and J are TRBV18 and TRBJ2-1; D remains unclear. The CDR3 consists of 13 residues. Trimming shortened V by 2 bases and J by 3 bases, and 5 bases separated the two germline ends. Per germline, CDR1 KGHSH and CDR2 LQKENI. For the CDR3, the DNA is TGTGCCAGCTCACCAGGGAACTACAATGAGCAGTTCTTC. This encodes CASSPGNYNEQFF.

V usage is TRBV20-1 and J usage is TRBJ2-5, with D possibly called TRBD1 or TRBD2 (5 bases each). The CDR3 is 15 amino acids. Trimming cost V 3 bases and J 3 bases, with 17 bases left between them. CDR1 DFQATT and CDR2 SNEGSKA come from the germline V gene (reference sequence). In nucleotides, the CDR3 is TGCAGTGCTAGTCTTACCGGGGCGGGTGAAGAGACCCAGTACTTC. It is translated as CSASLTGAGEETQYF.

The chain has TRBV27 and TRBJ2-7, with D hard to call. The length of the CDR3 is 12 residues. Germline CDR1 reads MNHEY; CDR2 reads SMNVEV (reference sequence). V was cut by 7 bases and J by 3 bases, with 10 bases left in between. CDR3 DNA: TGTGCCAGCACGACGTCAGGCTACGAGCAGTACTTC. Protein: CASTTSGYEQYF.

V gene TRBV28 combines with J gene TRBJ2-6; 10 bases are shared with TRBD2. Losses at the gene ends were 4 bases for V and 3 bases for J; bases not matched to a gene: 6. This CDR3 has 17 residues. From germline, CDR1 is MDHEN and CDR2 SYDVKM. The CDR3 reads CASSSLAGVGGANVLTF. CDR3 bases: TGTGCCAGCAGTTCCCTAGCGGGAGTGGGTGGGGCCAACGTCCTGACTTTC.

The genes are TRBV18 and TRBJ2-5, with no clear D. Germline V lookup: CDR1 KGHSH, CDR2 LQKENI. Trimming took off 6 bases at V and 5 bases at J, with 10 bases between the two ends. This CDR3 is built from 12 residues. The CDR3 reads CASSPVGETQYF. The DNA for the CDR3 is TGTGCCAGCTCCCCAGTGGGCGAGACCCAGTACTTC.

The J gene is TRBJ1-2, the V gene TRBV29-1; no definite D call. Germline values: CDR1 SQVTM, CDR2 ANQGSEA. V lost 4 bases, J lost 3 bases, and 6 bases lay in between. The CDR3 is 11 amino acids. CDR3 amino acids: CSVGGDYGYTF. In DNA, the CDR3 is TGCAGCGTTGGGGGTGACTATGGCTACACCTTC.

V is TRBV2 and J is TRBJ2-7, with TRBD1 identical over 7 bases. Germline lookup yields CDR1 SNHLY and CDR2 FYNNEI. V dropped 7 bases and J dropped 2; count of bases not matched to a gene: 5. The CDR3 loop spans 13 amino acids. CDR3 sequence: CASKSGQTYEQYF. CDR3 DNA sequence: TGTGCCAGCAAGTCGGGACAGACCTACGAGCAGTACTTC.

The chain combines TRBV29-1 with TRBJ1-2; D not resolved. Trimming left V 0 bases short and J 4 bases short, with 3 bases between. CDR3 length: 11 residues. Looked up from germline, CDR1 is SQVTM and CDR2 is ANQGSEA. The CDR3 region is CSVEDFYGYTF. DNA of the CDR3: TGCAGCGTTGAAGACTTCTATGGCTACACCTTC.

The genes are TRBV15 and TRBJ1-1; D uncertain. The CDR3 totals 13 residues. Germline CDR1 is LNHNV and CDR2 is YYDKDF (reference sequence). With 1 base removed from V and 6 bases from J, the gap between germline ends came to 9 bases. The CDR3 DNA sequence: TGTGCCACCAGCAGAGGACGGGTGTCTGAAGCTTTCTTT. Its translation is CATSRGRVSEAFF.

The rearrangement uses TRBV5-1 and TRBJ1-1; unclear D gene. The CDR3 is 14 amino acids. The V end was cut by 5 bases, the J end by 1 base, with 12 bases between. Germline-derived CDR1 and CDR2 are SGHRS and YFSETQ. In nucleotides, the CDR3 is TGCGCCAGCAGAGTTTCTCCGGGGAACACTGAAGCTTTCTTT. It yields the protein CASRVSPGNTEAFF.

The chain employs TRBV5-1 and TRBJ1-2; a weak D match, TRBD1 (6 bases). The CDR3 sequence is 14 residues long. V lost 3 bases and J lost 6, with 15 bases in between. CDR1 is SGHRS and CDR2 is YFSETQ in the germline V gene. For the CDR3, the DNA is TGCGCCAGCAGCTCTGGGACATCGGGCCATGGCTACACCTTC. It translates to CASSSGTSGHGYTF.